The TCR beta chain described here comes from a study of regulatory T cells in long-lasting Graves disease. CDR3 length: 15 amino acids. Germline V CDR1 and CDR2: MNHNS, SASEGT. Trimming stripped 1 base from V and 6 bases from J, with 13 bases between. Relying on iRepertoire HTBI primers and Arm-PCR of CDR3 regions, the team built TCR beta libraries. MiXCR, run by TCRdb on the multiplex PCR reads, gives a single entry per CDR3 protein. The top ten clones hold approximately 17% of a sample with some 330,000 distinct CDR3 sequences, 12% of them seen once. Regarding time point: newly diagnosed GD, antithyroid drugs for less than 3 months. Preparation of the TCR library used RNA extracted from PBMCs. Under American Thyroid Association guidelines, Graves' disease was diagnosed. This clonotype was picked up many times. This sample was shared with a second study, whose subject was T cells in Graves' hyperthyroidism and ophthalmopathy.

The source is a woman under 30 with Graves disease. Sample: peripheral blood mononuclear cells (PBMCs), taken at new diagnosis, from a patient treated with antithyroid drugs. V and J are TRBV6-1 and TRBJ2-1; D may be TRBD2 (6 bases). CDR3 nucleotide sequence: TGTGCCAGCAGTGAAGACGGGAGACTCGTCAATGAGCAGTTCTTC. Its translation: CASSEDGRLVNEQFF.